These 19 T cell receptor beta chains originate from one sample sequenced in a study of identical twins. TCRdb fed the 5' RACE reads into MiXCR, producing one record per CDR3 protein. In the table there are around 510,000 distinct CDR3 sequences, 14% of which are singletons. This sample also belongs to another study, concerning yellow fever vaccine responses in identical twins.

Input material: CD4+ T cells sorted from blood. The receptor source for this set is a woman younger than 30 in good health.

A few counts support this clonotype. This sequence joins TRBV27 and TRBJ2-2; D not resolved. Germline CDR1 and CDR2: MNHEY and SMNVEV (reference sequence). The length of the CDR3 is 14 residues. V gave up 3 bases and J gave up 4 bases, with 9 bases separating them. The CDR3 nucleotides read TGTGCCAGCAGTTTTGAGTACCGCACCGGGGAGCTGTTTTTT. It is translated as CASSFEYRTGELFF.

The CDR3 spells CASSPTGHQKETQYF. In nucleotides, the CDR3 is TGTGCCAGCTCACCCACGGGACACCAAAAAGAGACCCAGTACTTC. The V and J genes are TRBV18 and TRBJ2-5; possible D gene TRBD1, 6 bases. V was shortened by 3 bases and J by 3 bases, with 14 bases between the two germline ends. The CDR3 contains 15 residues. Germline V gene sequence: CDR1 KGHSH, CDR2 LQKENI.

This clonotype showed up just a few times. The CDR3 loop reads CASSFNRLNEQFF. In nucleotides, the CDR3 is TGTGCCAGCAGCTTTAACAGGCTCAATGAGCAGTTCTTC. The V call is TRBV11-2, the J call TRBJ2-1; D may be TRBD1 (5 bases). The V and J ends lost 3 bases and 6 bases respectively, with 9 bases between them. The CDR3 length is 13 residues. Germline-derived CDR1 and CDR2 are SGHAT and FQNNGV.

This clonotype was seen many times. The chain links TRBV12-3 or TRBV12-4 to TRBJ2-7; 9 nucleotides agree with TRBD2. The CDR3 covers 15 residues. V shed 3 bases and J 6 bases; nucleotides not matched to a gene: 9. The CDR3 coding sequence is TGTGCCAGCAGTTTCGGTAGCGGGAGCCTGGGCGAGCAGTACTTC. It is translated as CASSFGSGSLGEQYF.

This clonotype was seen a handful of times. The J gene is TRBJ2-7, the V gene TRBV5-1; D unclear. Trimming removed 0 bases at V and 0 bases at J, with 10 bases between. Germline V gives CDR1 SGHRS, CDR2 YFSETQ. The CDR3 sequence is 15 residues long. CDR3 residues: CASSLGPGFSYEQYF. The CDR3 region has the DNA TGCGCCAGCAGCTTGGGTCCGGGTTTCTCCTACGAGCAGTACTTC.

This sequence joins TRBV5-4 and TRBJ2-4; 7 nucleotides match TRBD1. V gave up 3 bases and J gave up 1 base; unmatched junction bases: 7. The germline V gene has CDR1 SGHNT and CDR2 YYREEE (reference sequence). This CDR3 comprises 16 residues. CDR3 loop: CASSYQADRAKNIQYF. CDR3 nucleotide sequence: TGTGCCAGCAGCTACCAAGCGGACAGGGCCAAAAACATTCAGTACTTC.

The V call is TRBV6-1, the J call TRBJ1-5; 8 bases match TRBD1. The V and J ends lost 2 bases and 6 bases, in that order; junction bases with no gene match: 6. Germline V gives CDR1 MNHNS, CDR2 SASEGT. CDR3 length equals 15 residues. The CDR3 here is CASSERGTGGQPQHF. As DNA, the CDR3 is TGTGCCAGCAGTGAAAGGGGGACAGGAGGTCAGCCCCAGCATTTT.

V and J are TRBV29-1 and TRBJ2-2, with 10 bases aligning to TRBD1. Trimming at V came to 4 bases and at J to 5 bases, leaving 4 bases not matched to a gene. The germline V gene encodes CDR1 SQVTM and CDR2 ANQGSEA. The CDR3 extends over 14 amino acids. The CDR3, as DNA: TGCAGCGTTGGGGGACAGGGGAATACCGGGGAGCTGTTTTTT. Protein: CSVGGQGNTGELFF.

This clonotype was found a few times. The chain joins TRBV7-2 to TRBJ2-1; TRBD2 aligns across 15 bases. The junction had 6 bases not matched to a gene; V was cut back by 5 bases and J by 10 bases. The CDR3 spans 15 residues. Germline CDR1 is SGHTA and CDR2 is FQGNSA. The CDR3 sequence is CASSQGLAGGLEQFF. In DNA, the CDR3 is TGTGCCAGCAGCCAAGGACTAGCGGGGGGGCTAGAGCAGTTCTTC.

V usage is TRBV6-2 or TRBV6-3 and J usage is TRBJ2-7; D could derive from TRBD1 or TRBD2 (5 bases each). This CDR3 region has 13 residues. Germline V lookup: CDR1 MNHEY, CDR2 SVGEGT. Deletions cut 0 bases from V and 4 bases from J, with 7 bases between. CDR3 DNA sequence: TGTGCCAGCAGTTACTCGGGACGGTACGAGCAGTACTTC. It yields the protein CASSYSGRYEQYF.

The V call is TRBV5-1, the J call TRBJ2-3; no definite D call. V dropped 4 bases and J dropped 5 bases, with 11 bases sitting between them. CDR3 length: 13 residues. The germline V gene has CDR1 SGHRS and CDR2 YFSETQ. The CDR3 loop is CASSPQWGDTQYF. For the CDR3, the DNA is TGCGCCAGCAGCCCTCAGTGGGGAGATACGCAGTATTTT.

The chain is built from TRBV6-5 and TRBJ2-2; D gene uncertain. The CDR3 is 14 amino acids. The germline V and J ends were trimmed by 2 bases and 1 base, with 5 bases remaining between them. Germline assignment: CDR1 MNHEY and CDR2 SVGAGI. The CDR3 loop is CASSYTKNTGELFF. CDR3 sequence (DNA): TGTGCCAGCAGTTACACCAAGAACACCGGGGAGCTGTTTTTT.

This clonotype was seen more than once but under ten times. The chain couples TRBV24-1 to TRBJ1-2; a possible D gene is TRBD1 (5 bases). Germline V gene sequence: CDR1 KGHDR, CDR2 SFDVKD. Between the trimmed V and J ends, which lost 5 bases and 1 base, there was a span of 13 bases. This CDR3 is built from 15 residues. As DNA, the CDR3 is TGTGCCACCAGTGGCTCAGGGACTAATAACTATGGCTACACCTTC. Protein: CATSGSGTNNYGYTF.

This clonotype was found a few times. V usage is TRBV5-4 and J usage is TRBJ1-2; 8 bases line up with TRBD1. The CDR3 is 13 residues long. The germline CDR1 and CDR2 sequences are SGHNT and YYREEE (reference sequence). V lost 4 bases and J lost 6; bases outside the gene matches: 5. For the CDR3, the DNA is TGTGCCAGCAGCCGGACAGGGACGGATGGCTACACCTTC. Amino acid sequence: CASSRTGTDGYTF.

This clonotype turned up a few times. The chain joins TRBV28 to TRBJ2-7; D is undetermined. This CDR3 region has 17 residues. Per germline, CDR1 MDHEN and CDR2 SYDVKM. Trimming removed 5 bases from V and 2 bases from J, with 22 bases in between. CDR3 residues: CASSLHPGRPRTYEQYF. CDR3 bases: TGTGCCAGCAGTCTACACCCCGGACGACCCCGGACCTACGAGCAGTACTTC.

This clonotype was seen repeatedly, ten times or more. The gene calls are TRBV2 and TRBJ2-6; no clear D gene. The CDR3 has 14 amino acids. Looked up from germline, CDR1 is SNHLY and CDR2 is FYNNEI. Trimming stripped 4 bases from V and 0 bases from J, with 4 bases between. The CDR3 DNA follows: TGTGCCAGCAGTGGTAGCTCTGGGGCCAACGTCCTGACTTTC. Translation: CASSGSSGANVLTF.

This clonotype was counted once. The CDR3 DNA is TGTGCCAGCAGTGTGATAGCGGGAGAGGGTAATGAGCAGTTCTTC. Its translation is CASSVIAGEGNEQFF. The V gene is TRBV6-2 or TRBV6-3, the J gene TRBJ2-1; 9 bases map to TRBD2. The V gene end was trimmed by 5 bases and the J gene end by 7 bases; junction bases not matched to a gene: 9. The CDR3 length is 15 residues. The germline gives CDR1 MNHEY, CDR2 SVGEGT.

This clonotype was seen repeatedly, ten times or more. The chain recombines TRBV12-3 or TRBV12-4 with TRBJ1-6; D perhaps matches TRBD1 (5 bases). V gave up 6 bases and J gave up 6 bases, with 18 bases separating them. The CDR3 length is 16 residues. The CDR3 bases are TGTGCCAGCAGGACCGGAGGGACGGCAAGTAATTCACCCCTCCACTTT. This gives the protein CASRTGGTASNSPLHF.

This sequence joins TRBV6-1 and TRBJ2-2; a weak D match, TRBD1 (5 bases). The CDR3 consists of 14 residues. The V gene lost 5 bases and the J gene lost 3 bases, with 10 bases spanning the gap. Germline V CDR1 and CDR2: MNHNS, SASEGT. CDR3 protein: CASSKGRDTGELFF. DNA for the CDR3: TGTGCCAGCAGTAAGGGGCGCGACACCGGGGAGCTGTTTTTT.